The 6 T cell receptor beta chains presented below share a single source sample, sequenced in a study of blood T cell repertoires in COVID-19. TCRdb's copy holds only in-frame clones and misses some; the assay was immunoSEQ multiplex PCR. The sample yields about 150,000 clones, about 86% seen once. Sequenced material: peripheral blood. The receptors originated from a woman aged 60-75 years with acute or convalescent COVID-19.

The V and J genes are TRBV5-1 and TRBJ1-6; no clear D. The V gene's germline CDR1 is SGHRS and CDR2 YFSETQ. The ends were cut back, 3 bases at V and 0 bases at J, with 13 bases in the middle. This CDR3 is built from 17 residues. The CDR3 loop reads CASSSGLGSSYNSPLHF. The CDR3 nucleotides are TGCGCCAGCAGCTCTGGATTGGGGAGCTCCTATAATTCACCCCTCCACTTT. Using reference TRBV5-1 and TRBJ1-6 for the parts outside the CDR3, the full variable domain is KAGVTQTPRYLIKTRGQQVTLSCSPISGHRSVSWYQQTPGQGLQFLFEYFSETQRNKGNFPGRFSGRQFSNSRSEMNVSTLELGDSALYLCASSSGLGSSYNSPLHFGNGTRLTVT.

V usage is TRBV6-5 and J usage is TRBJ2-7; the match to TRBD1 covers 7 bases. The CDR3 has 13 amino acids. V was pared by 9 bases and J by 4 bases, with 9 bases of the junction left unmatched. Germline lookup yields CDR1 MNHEY and CDR2 SVGAGI. As DNA, the CDR3 is TGTGCCAGTAGGGGGACAGAATTTTACGAGCAGTACGTC. Residues: CASRGTEFYEQYV.

The chain carries TRBV24-1 and TRBJ1-4; D uncertain. CDR1 KGHDR and CDR2 SFDVKD come from the germline V gene. Trimming removed 4 bases at V and 5 bases at J, with 10 bases between. This CDR3 has 14 residues. The CDR3 sequence: CATSDSRENEKLFF. The CDR3 DNA reads TGTGCCACCAGTGACTCTCGTGAGAATGAAAAACTGTTTTTT.

V and J are TRBV18 and TRBJ2-7, with D possibly TRBD2 on 6 matching bases. This CDR3 is 12 amino acids long. V was pared by 0 bases and J by 7 bases, with 7 bases between. Germline V lookup: CDR1 KGHSH, CDR2 LQKENI. The DNA for the CDR3 is TGTGCCAGCTCACCACCGAGCGGGGAGCAGTACGTC. This encodes CASSPPSGEQYV.

This clone has only one observation. This sequence joins TRBV3-1 (or the pseudogene TRBV3-2) and TRBJ1-6; tentatively, D is TRBD1 (6 bases). The CDR3 sequence is 15 residues long. Germline V gene lookup returns CDR1 LGHDT and CDR2 YNNKEL (reference sequence). V shed 4 bases and J shed 7 bases, with 14 bases lying between them. The CDR3 DNA reads as TGTGCCAGCAGCCTCGCGACAGGACAGAATTCACCCCTCCACTTT. Amino acid sequence: CASSLATGQNSPLHF.

The chain combines TRBV5-6 with TRBJ1-2, with TRBD1 identical over 8 bases. Germline V lookup: CDR1 SGHDT, CDR2 YYEEEE. This CDR3 has 15 residues. The V and J ends lost 4 bases and 2 bases, in that order; junction bases with no gene match: 7. CDR3 nucleotide sequence: TGTGCCAGCAGCCCGACCGGGACAGGAAACTATGGCTACACCTTC. This gives the protein CASSPTGTGNYGYTF.